The rows below give T cell receptor beta chains drawn from one sample of a study of T cell responses to AZD1222 COVID-19 vaccine. Libraries were prepared by immunoSEQ multiplex PCR; TCRdb keeps only in-frame clonotypes and omits some of them. Of 90,000 to 120,000 clones listed, about nine tenths are singletons. Sequencing was performed on peripheral blood, taken 28 days after the second AZD1222 dose. The receptor source for this set is an adult who received the AZD1222 COVID-19 vaccine. The CDR3 runs from the conserved cysteine through the conserved F or W. The D gene is left open where the match is weak. The listing skips clone size in some rows; elsewhere it reads once, few, many or a size class.

V: TRBV5-1
D: .
J: TRBJ1-1
size: .
CDR3: CASSLGGNTEAFF
DNA: TGCGCCAGCAGCTTGGGTGGGAACACTGAAGCTTTCTTT

V: TRBV9
D: TRBD2
J: TRBJ2-3
size: .
CDR3: CASSSRLAEVDTQYF
DNA: TGTGCCAGCAGCTCCCGACTAGCGGAGGTCGATACGCAGTATTTT

V: TRBV7-2
D: TRBD1
J: TRBJ1-1
size: once
CDR3: CASSLASQGRTEAFF
DNA: TGTGCCAGCAGCTTAGCGTCACAGGGGAGGACTGAAGCTTTCTTT

V: TRBV5-1
D: TRBD1
J: TRBJ1-6
size: .
CDR3: CASRPRQGSRKEPLHF
DNA: TGCGCCAGCAGGCCTCGACAGGGCTCGAGAAAGGAGCCCCTCCACTTT

V: TRBV7-9
D: .
J: TRBJ2-7
size: .
CDR3: CASGPGAAYEQYF
DNA: TGTGCCAGCGGCCCCGGGGCAGCCTACGAGCAGTACTTC

V: TRBV7-9
D: TRBD2
J: TRBJ2-5
size: .
CDR3: CASSLVTSGAETQYF
DNA: TGTGCCAGCAGCTTAGTGACTAGCGGGGCGGAGACCCAGTACTTC

V: TRBV28
D: .
J: TRBJ2-7
size: .
CDR3: CASSLTDLRVF
DNA: TGTGCCAGCAGTTTAACGGATTTGAGGGTCTTC

V: TRBV27
D: .
J: TRBJ2-1
size: .
CDR3: CASTIRLGGYEQFF
DNA: TGTGCCAGCACCATACGACTGGGCGGCTATGAGCAGTTCTTC

V: TRBV29-1
D: .
J: TRBJ1-2
size: .
CDR3: CSVEQGVYGYTF
DNA: TGCAGCGTTGAGCAGGGAGTCTATGGCTACACCTTC

V: TRBV13
D: TRBD1
J: TRBJ1-3
size: .
CDR3: CASSSTGAGGNTIYF
DNA: TGTGCCAGCAGCTCTACAGGGGCGGGTGGAAACACCATATATTTT

V: TRBV4-3
D: .
J: TRBJ1-3
size: .
CDR3: CASSQRGNTIYF
DNA: TGCGCCAGCAGCCAACGGGGAAACACCATATATTTT

V: TRBV10-1
D: .
J: TRBJ2-7
size: once
CDR3: CATGDGSYEQYF
DNA: TGCGCCACCGGGGACGGTTCCTACGAGCAGTACTTC

V: TRBV3-1/TRBV3-2
D: .
J: TRBJ2-5
size: .
CDR3: CASSQLQETQYF
DNA: TGTGCCAGCAGCCAACTCCAAGAGACCCAGTACTTC

V: TRBV7-9
D: TRBD1
J: TRBJ2-7
size: .
CDR3: CASSFNRDRDEQYF
DNA: TGTGCCAGCAGCTTTAACCGGGACAGGGACGAGCAGTACTTC

V: TRBV11-2
D: TRBD2
J: TRBJ2-3
size: .
CDR3: CASSFPGGPVYF
DNA: TGTGCCAGCAGCTTTCCGGGAGGGCCGGTGTATTTT

V: TRBV14
D: .
J: TRBJ1-2
size: .
CDR3: CASSQRYRSDGYTF
DNA: TGTGCCAGCAGCCAAAGGTACAGGTCGGATGGCTACACCTTC

V: TRBV30
D: .
J: TRBJ2-7
size: once
CDR3: CAWSVAGGGFGGEQYF
DNA: TGTGCCTGGAGCGTCGCGGGTGGAGGGTTTGGAGGCGAGCAGTACTTC

V: TRBV5-1
D: TRBD2
J: TRBJ2-1
size: .
CDR3: CASCHGTGGSLYNEQFF
DNA: TGCGCCAGCTGCCACGGGACTGGCGGGAGTCTGTACAATGAGCAGTTCTTC

V: TRBV5-1
D: TRBD1
J: TRBJ1-1
size: .
CDR3: CASSTYPPGQGDTEAFF
DNA: TGCGCCAGCAGCACCTACCCTCCGGGACAGGGGGACACTGAAGCTTTCTTT

V: TRBV3-1/TRBV3-2
D: .
J: TRBJ2-7
size: once
CDR3: CASSQVGGPMGEQYF
DNA: TGTGCCAGCAGCCAAGTTGGGGGGCCTATGGGCGAGCAGTACTTC

V: TRBV27
D: .
J: TRBJ1-5
size: .
CDR3: CASSLREGNQPQHF
DNA: TGTGCCAGCAGTTTACGGGAGGGCAATCAGCCCCAGCATTTT

V: TRBV27
D: .
J: TRBJ2-7
size: .
CDR3: CASSLTRAYEQYF
DNA: TGTGCCAGCAGTTTAACCAGGGCCTACGAGCAGTACTTC

V: TRBV29-1
D: .
J: TRBJ1-1
size: .
CDR3: CSVEKGRGGTEAFF
DNA: TGCAGCGTTGAAAAGGGCAGGGGCGGCACTGAAGCTTTCTTT

V: TRBV5-1
D: .
J: TRBJ2-1
size: once
CDR3: CASSGTTEQFF
DNA: TGCGCCAGCAGCGGTACTACTGAGCAGTTCTTC